Each of the 23 T cell receptor beta chains below was sequenced from the same sample in a study of T cells in Graves' hyperthyroidism and ophthalmopathy. RNA transcripts gave rise to amplified TCR beta CDR3 regions. Primed by the HTBI set, a first-round RT-PCR was run on the TCR CDR3. Each CDR3 protein is one row after TCRdb ran MiXCR on the multiplex PCR reads. This sample yields approximately 640,000 distinct CDR3 sequences, of which just under 45% are seen a single time; less than 9% belongs to the top ten. Sequencing used peripheral blood or thyroid tissue (not recorded which). The receptors were gathered from an adult man with Graves' disease, either hyperthyroidism or ophthalmopathy (not recorded which).

This clonotype came up a few times. The CDR3 protein is CASSFRDRGEETQYF. The CDR3 nucleotides read TGTGCCAGCAGCTTCCGGGACAGGGGGGAAGAGACCCAGTACTTC. The J gene is TRBJ2-5, the V gene TRBV7-9, with 11 bases that match TRBD1. CDR1 and CDR2 (germline): SEHNR, FQNEAQ (reference sequence). The CDR3 has 15 residues. J gave up 3 bases and V 3 bases, and 3 bases lay outside the gene matches.

The V and J genes are TRBV2 and TRBJ1-5; D possibly corresponds to TRBD1 (5 bases). This CDR3 spans 15 amino acids. Germline loops: CDR1 SNHLY, CDR2 FYNNEI. V shed 4 bases and J shed 1 base, with 11 bases lying between them. The CDR3 DNA is TGTGCCAGCAGTGGTGGGGCCCTGAGCAATCAGCCCCAGCATTTT. The encoded protein is CASSGGALSNQPQHF. The variable domain in full, completed from reference TRBV2 and TRBJ1-5, reads EPEVTQTPSHQVTQMGQEVILRCVPISNHLYFYWYRQILGQKVEFLVSFYNNEISEKSEIFDDQFSVERPDGSNFTLKIRSTKLEDSAMYFCASSGGALSNQPQHFGDGTRLSIL.

J is TRBJ2-3 and V is TRBV7-9; D is ambiguous. Trimming removed 0 bases at V and 7 bases at J, with 8 bases between. Germline lookup yields CDR1 SEHNR and CDR2 FQNEAQ (reference sequence). The CDR3 runs to 13 residues. In DNA, the CDR3 is TGTGCCAGCAGCTTAGCGGAACGTCATACGCAGTATTTT. This gives the protein CASSLAERHTQYF.

V is TRBV15 and J is TRBJ1-6, with D perhaps TRBD1 (5 bases). V was trimmed by 3 bases and J by 0 bases, leaving 12 bases between them. The germline V gene encodes CDR1 LNHNV and CDR2 YYDKDF (reference sequence). The CDR3 sequence is 17 residues long. The CDR3 bases are TGTGCCACCAGCAGCGTCCGAGGGGACTCCTATAATTCACCCCTCCACTTT. It translates to CATSSVRGDSYNSPLHF.

V is TRBV2 and J is TRBJ1-4, with 7 bases lining up with TRBD1. Germline assignment: CDR1 SNHLY and CDR2 FYNNEI. V lost 6 bases, J lost 11 bases, and 9 bases stayed unmatched. CDR3 length: 13 residues. The CDR3 nucleotides read TGTGCCAGCAGCCTCAAGAGGGGGCAGAAACTGTTTTTT. This translates into CASSLKRGQKLFF.

This chain uses TRBV7-3 with TRBJ2-2, with 9 nucleotides matching TRBD2. The CDR3 runs to 19 residues. Germline V lookup: CDR1 SGHTA, CDR2 FQGTGA. V was pared by 5 bases and J by 1 base, with 14 bases of the junction left unmatched. The CDR3 here is CASSAWTSADRVNTGELFF. The CDR3 DNA is TGTGCCAGCAGCGCGTGGACTAGCGCGGACCGTGTGAACACCGGGGAGCTGTTTTTT.

This clonotype was found many times. The chain carries TRBV7-9 and TRBJ2-7; D is undetermined. The CDR3 contains 12 residues. V gave up 5 bases and J gave up 5 bases, with 10 bases separating them. CDR1 SEHNR and CDR2 FQNEAQ come from the germline V gene (reference sequence). DNA of the CDR3: TGTGCCAGCAGCCCATTGGGTAACGAGCAGTACTTC. It codes for CASSPLGNEQYF.

This clonotype was counted many times. The chain recombines TRBV7-8 with TRBJ1-4; 9 bases agree with TRBD1. This CDR3 has 15 residues. From germline, CDR1 is SGHVS and CDR2 FQNEAQ. The J segment lost 6 bases and the V segment lost 1 base, leaving 3 bases of the junction unmatched. This chain's CDR3 is CASSLEGQGYEKLFF. CDR3 DNA sequence: TGTGCCAGCAGCTTAGAGGGACAGGGATATGAAAAACTGTTTTTT.

There are many counts of this clonotype. This chain uses TRBV29-1 with TRBJ2-7; TRBD2 matches at 10 bases. V dropped 4 bases and J dropped 0; count of bases not matched to a gene: 6. Germline V gene lookup returns CDR1 SQVTM and CDR2 ANQGSEA. The CDR3 is made up of 15 amino acids. The DNA of the CDR3 is TGCAGCGTTGGGGGACCTAGCGGGAGCTCCTACGAGCAGTACTTC. It yields the protein CSVGGPSGSSYEQYF.

The chain joins TRBV25-1 to TRBJ1-6; D gene unclear. V lost 5 bases, J lost 8 bases, and 7 bases lay in between. The CDR3 loop spans 12 amino acids. Germline V gene data show CDR1 as MGHDK and CDR2 as SYGVNS. The CDR3, as DNA: TGTGCCAGCAGTCACGACCATTCACCCCTCCACTTT. Its translation is CASSHDHSPLHF.

This clonotype was observed many times. The chain employs TRBV15 and TRBJ2-2; TRBD2 might be the D (5 bases). Trimming pared 7 bases from V and 1 base from J, leaving 13 bases between. This CDR3 spans 15 amino acids. The germline CDR1 and CDR2 sequences are LNHNV and YYDKDF (reference sequence). In DNA, the CDR3 is TGTGCCACCACGGGCGGCGGGTTGAACACCGGGGAGCTGTTTTTT. This sequence encodes CATTGGGLNTGELFF.

V usage is TRBV29-1 and J usage is TRBJ2-7, with D uncertain. Between the trimmed V and J ends, which lost 6 bases and 3 bases, there was a span of 15 bases. This CDR3 is built from 13 residues. Germline loops: CDR1 SQVTM, CDR2 ANQGSEA. CDR3 sequence: CSVSKLAVYEQYF. The CDR3, as DNA: TGCAGCGTCTCCAAGCTGGCGGTCTACGAGCAGTACTTC.

The CDR3 loop is CASSPSGRANGELFF. The CDR3 DNA reads TGTGCCAGCAGCCCTAGCGGGAGGGCCAACGGGGAGCTGTTTTTT. The rearrangement uses TRBV6-1 and TRBJ2-2; 12 bases are shared with TRBD2. The CDR3 sequence is 15 residues long. After removal of 6 bases from V and 7 bases from J, the junction contained 6 bases not matched to a gene. Germline V gives CDR1 MNHNS, CDR2 SASEGT.

This chain joins TRBV6-5 and TRBJ1-4; D remains ambiguous. Trimming removed 4 bases at V and 5 bases at J, with 8 bases between. CDR3 length equals 13 residues. The V gene's germline CDR1 is MNHEY and CDR2 SVGAGI. CDR3 loop: CASSSLGNEKLFF. The CDR3 DNA reads as TGTGCCAGCAGTTCCCTAGGAAATGAAAAACTGTTTTTT.

The chain has TRBV7-9 and TRBJ2-5; 9 bases agree with TRBD1. In germline, CDR1 is SEHNR, CDR2 FQNEAQ (reference sequence). The CDR3 spans 15 residues. The ends lost 5 bases at V and 4 bases at J; junction bases unmatched: 8. For the CDR3, the DNA is TGTGCCAGCAGCCTCAATAACAGGGGGCTAGAGACCCAGTACTTC. It encodes CASSLNNRGLETQYF.

There are a few counts of this clonotype. Possible read error: a much larger clone is one base away. V is TRBV12-3 or TRBV12-4 and J is TRBJ1-5, with 10 bases matching TRBD1. J gave up 3 bases and V 6 bases, and 2 bases lay outside the gene matches. This CDR3 has 14 amino acids. CDR3 sequence (DNA): TGTGCCAGCAGGGGGACAGGGGACAATCAGCCCCAGCATTTT. Encoded protein: CASRGTGDNQPQHF.

This clonotype has a handful of counts. V usage is TRBV14 and J usage is TRBJ2-5; 8 nucleotides match TRBD1. V dropped 0 bases and J dropped 5; count of bases not matched to a gene: 8. The CDR3 spans 16 residues. Per germline, CDR1 SGHDN and CDR2 FVKESK. The CDR3 sequence: CASSQERQGAMETQYF. The CDR3 coding sequence is TGTGCCAGCAGCCAAGAGCGGCAGGGGGCGATGGAGACCCAGTACTTC. Full variable domain (outside the CDR3, taken from reference TRBV14 and TRBJ2-5): EAGVTQFPSHSVIEKGQTVTLRCDPISGHDNLYWYRRVMGKEIKFLLHFVKESKQDESGMPNNRFLAERTGGTYSTLKVQPAELEDSGVYFCASSQERQGAMETQYFGPGTRLLVL.

As concerns this clonotype: Being one base from a much bigger clone, this may be a read error. The chain carries TRBV29-1 and TRBJ2-7, with TRBD2 matching 7 bases. Germline V gene data show CDR1 as SQVTM and CDR2 as ANQGSEA. The CDR3 has 12 residues. V trimming: 6 bases; J trimming: 5 bases; junction bases outside the gene matches: 7. Here the CDR3 reads CSVRLAGNEQYF. The CDR3 coding sequence is TGCAGCGTACGACTAGCCGGAAACGAGCAGTACTTC.

V gene TRBV20-1 combines with J gene TRBJ1-1, with TRBD1 matching over 8 bases. Germline CDR1 reads DFQATT; CDR2 reads SNEGSKA (reference sequence). With 6 bases clipped from V and 1 base from J, the junction kept 7 bases outside the gene matches. The CDR3 runs to 14 residues. The CDR3 DNA sequence: TGCAGTGCGGCGACAGGGGACCCGAACACTGAAGCTTTCTTT. Translated: CSAATGDPNTEAFF.

This rearrangement joins TRBV5-1 to TRBJ1-1, with a weak D call TRBD1 (6 bases). CDR1 and CDR2 (germline): SGHRS, YFSETQ. There are 14 residues in the CDR3. V was clipped by 1 base and J by 4 bases, with 11 bases between them. The CDR3 sequence: CASSLKGTSTEAFF. The CDR3 bases are TGCGCCAGCAGCTTGAAAGGGACATCCACTGAAGCTTTCTTT.

This chain joins TRBV20-1 and TRBJ2-7; D tentatively fits TRBD1 or TRBD2 (6 bases each). Trimming took 8 bases from V and 2 from J, leaving 13 bases between them. Per the germline V gene, CDR1 is DFQATT and CDR2 is SNEGSKA (reference sequence). The CDR3 is 12 residues long. The CDR3 DNA sequence: TGCAGTTTAGCGGACAGCCCCTACGAGCAGTACTTC. As protein: CSLADSPYEQYF.

This clonotype has just a few counts. The CDR3 DNA reads as TGCAGCTTGGTGGGGGCGAACACTGAAGCTTTCTTT. It is translated as CSLVGANTEAFF. This chain links TRBV29-1 with TRBJ1-1; weak D call: TRBD1 (6 bases). The V gene's germline CDR1 is SQVTM and CDR2 ANQGSEA. V was shortened by 8 bases and J by 1 base, with 11 bases between the two germline ends. This CDR3 comprises 12 residues.

V is TRBV12-3 or TRBV12-4 and J is TRBJ1-1; no firm D call. The V end lost 3 bases, the J end lost 0 bases, and 11 bases lay between the germline ends. This CDR3 is 15 amino acids long. CDR3 nucleotides: TGTGCCAGCAGTTTGACGGGCAGCCTGAACACTGAAGCTTTCTTT. This translates into CASSLTGSLNTEAFF.